This T cell receptor beta chain derives from a study of blood T cell repertoires in COVID-19. Study in general: From T cells, B-cell-depleted T cells, or PBMCs came the material, which was cDNA or gDNA.

Per the original data handling: For nucleated cells, counts were estimated from reference gene primer amplification. This table comes from immunoSEQ multiplex PCR, and its TCRdb copy is limited to in-frame clones, with some not included. D and trimming were read from the DNA, whereas the V and J calls and clone size are those reported in that table. The table has over 120,000 clones, approximately 87% seen once. The germline V gene encodes CDR1 MGHRA and CDR2 YSYEKL. CDR3 length: 14 amino acids. V lost 0 bases and J 7 bases, leaving 9 bases between the germline ends. This receptor was taken from a human donor in a cohort sampled during active COVID-19. The material sequenced was peripheral blood. V is TRBV4-1 and J is TRBJ2-2; no definite D call. The CDR3 protein is CASSQESLGGELFF. The CDR3, as DNA: TGCGCCAGCAGCCAAGAGTCCCTAGGCGGGGAGCTGTTTTTT.